These 14 T cell receptor beta chains were all obtained from the same sample, sequenced in a study of Graves' ophthalmopathy and Graves' hyperthyroidism. Beta-chain TCR CDR3 regions were amplified from RNA transcripts. Scientists carried out first-round RT-PCR using HTBI primers and then a second-round multiplex PCR. TCRdb redid the calling of the multiplex PCR reads with MiXCR, one entry per CDR3 protein. The sample gives some 400,000 distinct CDR3 sequences, 18% of which show up once; roughly 1.5% is in the top ten. Sequencing was done on a sample of peripheral blood. These receptors were obtained from a woman aged 18-35 years with Graves' ophthalmopathy.

This clonotype was observed many times. The J gene is TRBJ1-1, the V gene TRBV19; 10 bases agree with TRBD1. Germline CDR1 and CDR2: LNHDA and SQIVND (reference sequence). The ends lost 6 bases at V and 1 base at J; junction bases unmatched: 8. This CDR3 is built from 16 residues. The CDR3 here is CASSTRDRGPNTEAFF. For the CDR3, the DNA is TGTGCCAGTAGCACCCGGGACAGGGGTCCGAACACTGAAGCTTTCTTT.

This clonotype was seen many times. The chain carries TRBV6-2 or TRBV6-3 and TRBJ1-5, with D possibly being TRBD1 (5 bases). There are 12 residues in the CDR3. Per the germline V gene, CDR1 is MNHEY and CDR2 is SVGEGT. Trimming removed 6 bases from V and 9 bases from J, with 12 bases in between. The CDR3 DNA is TGTGCCAGCAGACCCAGCCAGGGGCCCCAGCATTTT. It yields the protein CASRPSQGPQHF.

This clonotype came up many times. DNA for the CDR3: TGCGCCAGCAGCTTGATGGAAAAGAACACTGAAGCTTTCTTT. Protein product: CASSLMEKNTEAFF. V usage is TRBV5-1 and J usage is TRBJ1-1; D gene uncertain. V was pared by 1 base and J by 1 base, with 8 bases between. This CDR3 has 14 amino acids. Germline CDR1 reads SGHRS; CDR2 reads YFSETQ.

This clonotype occurred many times. The CDR3 nucleotides are TGTGCCAGTAGCACTGTTGGGGTTCAGCCCCAGCATTTT. Its translation: CASSTVGVQPQHF. The gene calls are TRBV19 and TRBJ1-5; no firm D call. This CDR3 has 13 amino acids. CDR1 is LNHDA, CDR2 SQIVND, per germline (reference sequence). V was pared by 6 bases and J by 6 bases, with 12 bases between. The whole variable domain, remainder taken from reference TRBV19 and TRBJ1-5, is DGGITQSPKYLFRKEGQNVTLSCEQNLNHDAMYWYRQDPGQGLRLIYYSQIVNDFQKGDIAEGYSVSREKKESFPLTVTSAQKNPTAFYLCASSTVGVQPQHFGDGTRLSIL.

This clonotype has a count of ten or more. J is TRBJ2-5 and V is TRBV5-1; no definite D call. V shed 4 bases and J shed 5 bases, with 12 bases lying between them. Germline values: CDR1 SGHRS, CDR2 YFSETQ. The length of the CDR3 is 13 residues. CDR3 amino acids: CASSLLVKETQYF. CDR3 DNA: TGCGCCAGCAGCCTCCTTGTAAAGGAGACCCAGTACTTC.

The gene calls are TRBV6-2 or TRBV6-3 and TRBJ1-1; D call uncertain. In germline, CDR1 is MNHEY, CDR2 SVGEGT. V lost 0 bases and J lost 1, with 9 bases in between. This CDR3 is 15 amino acids long. The DNA of the CDR3 is TGTGCCAGCAGTTACTCGCCAGATAGGAACACTGAAGCTTTCTTT. This gives the protein CASSYSPDRNTEAFF.

This clonotype was counted at least ten times. This chain links TRBV11-2 with TRBJ2-7, with 10 bases lining up with TRBD2. The CDR3 loop spans 19 amino acids. Germline CDR1 is SGHAT and CDR2 is FQNNGV. V shed 6 bases and J 5 bases; nucleotides not matched to a gene: 22. The CDR3 loop reads CASSPRGGALLAGSNEQYF. The CDR3 coding sequence is TGTGCCAGCAGTCCACGTGGGGGGGCCCTACTAGCGGGAAGCAACGAGCAGTACTTC.

This clonotype was detected ten times or more. The J gene is TRBJ1-1, the V gene TRBV12-3 or TRBV12-4; D call uncertain. The CDR3 length is 14 residues. Trimming pared 2 bases from V and 0 bases from J, leaving 7 bases between. The CDR3 DNA is TGTGCCAGCAGTTTACAGCCCCTGAACACTGAAGCTTTCTTT. Amino acids: CASSLQPLNTEAFF.

V and J are TRBV6-1 and TRBJ1-2; no clear D. There are 17 residues in the CDR3. V lost 6 bases to trimming and J lost 4 bases, with 24 bases between them. Germline lookup yields CDR1 MNHNS and CDR2 SASEGT. The CDR3 loop reads CASSREVASTVSYGYTF. The CDR3 DNA is TGTGCCAGCAGCCGTGAGGTAGCCAGTACCGTATCCTATGGCTACACCTTC.

This clonotype was detected many times. This rearrangement joins TRBV7-9 to TRBJ2-5, with D tentatively TRBD2 (5 bases). The CDR3 length is 12 residues. The germline gives CDR1 SEHNR, CDR2 FQNEAQ (reference sequence). Trimming stripped 10 bases from V and 3 bases from J, with 12 bases between. The CDR3 here is CATKGEKETQYF. The CDR3 nucleotides are TGTGCCACGAAGGGAGAGAAAGAGACCCAGTACTTC. The whole variable domain, remainder taken from reference TRBV7-9 and TRBJ2-5, is DTGVSQNPRHKITKRGQNVTFRCDPISEHNRLYWYRQTLGQGPEFLTYFQNEAQLEKSRLLSDRFSAERPKGSFSTLEIQRTEQGDSAMYLCATKGEKETQYFGPGTRLLVL.

This clonotype was seen repeatedly, ten times or more. The rearrangement links TRBV7-3 to TRBJ1-1, with D possibly matching TRBD1 (6 bases). V lost 5 bases and J lost 3, with 22 bases in between. CDR3 size: 17 residues. Germline CDR1 and CDR2: SGHTA and FQGTGA. CDR3 protein: CASSPGQTPRGYTEAFF. As DNA, the CDR3 is TGTGCCAGCAGCCCAGGACAGACCCCTAGGGGGTACACTGAAGCTTTCTTT.

This clonotype has at least ten counts. The chain joins TRBV10-3 to TRBJ1-6; maybe TRBD1 (6 bases). The CDR3 covers 17 residues. Trimming took off 10 bases at V and 6 bases at J, with 25 bases between the two ends. From germline, CDR1 is ENHRY and CDR2 SYGVKD. As DNA, the CDR3 is TGTGCCACACCCAAAACCGGGACACAGAGAAGTAATTCACCCCTCCACTTT. Residues: CATPKTGTQRSNSPLHF.

This clonotype has ten or more counts. The rearrangement joins TRBV6-5 to TRBJ2-7; D is uncertain. Trimming shortened V by 5 bases and J by 3 bases, and 14 bases separated the two germline ends. The CDR3 is 14 amino acids. CDR1 MNHEY and CDR2 SVGAGI come from the germline V gene. In DNA form, the CDR3 reads TGTGCCAGCAGTCGACTCGACGCGGACTACGAGCAGTACTTC. Translating it yields CASSRLDADYEQYF.

This clonotype was observed many times. The chain employs TRBV7-6 and TRBJ1-1; the D gene is possibly TRBD1 (6 bases). Germline lookup yields CDR1 SGHVS and CDR2 FNYEAQ. The CDR3 consists of 14 residues. The germline V and J ends were trimmed by 3 bases and 5 bases, with 13 bases remaining between them. This CDR3 is CASSFNGGWTEAFF. DNA of the CDR3: TGTGCCAGCAGCTTTAACGGGGGCTGGACTGAAGCTTTCTTT.